In this sample, the clone carrying this T cell receptor beta chain turned up a few times. Its antigen is undetermined. TCRdb re-analysed the reads in MiXCR, keeping a single row per CDR3 protein. This sample carries roughly 700,000 distinct CDR3 sequences, roughly a third of them seen once, and the ten largest clones take 18%. V shed 6 bases, J shed 9 bases, and the junction held 4 bases outside the gene matches. The CDR3 loop spans 14 amino acids. Germline V lookup: CDR1 SGHTA, CDR2 FQGNSA. This specimen comes from a study of T cell repertoires in cytomegalovirus infection. The J gene is TRBJ1-6, the V gene TRBV7-2; TRBD1 matches 11 bases. The source material was cultured PBMCs, sampled from culture after CMV antigen stimulation. This sequence was found in a human donor in good health (CMV status not recorded). Some clones in this sample may be carry-over from other donors' samples. The CDR3 is CASRAGTGGSPLHF. For the CDR3, the DNA is TGTGCCAGCAGGGCCGGGACAGGGGGTTCACCCCTCCACTTT.